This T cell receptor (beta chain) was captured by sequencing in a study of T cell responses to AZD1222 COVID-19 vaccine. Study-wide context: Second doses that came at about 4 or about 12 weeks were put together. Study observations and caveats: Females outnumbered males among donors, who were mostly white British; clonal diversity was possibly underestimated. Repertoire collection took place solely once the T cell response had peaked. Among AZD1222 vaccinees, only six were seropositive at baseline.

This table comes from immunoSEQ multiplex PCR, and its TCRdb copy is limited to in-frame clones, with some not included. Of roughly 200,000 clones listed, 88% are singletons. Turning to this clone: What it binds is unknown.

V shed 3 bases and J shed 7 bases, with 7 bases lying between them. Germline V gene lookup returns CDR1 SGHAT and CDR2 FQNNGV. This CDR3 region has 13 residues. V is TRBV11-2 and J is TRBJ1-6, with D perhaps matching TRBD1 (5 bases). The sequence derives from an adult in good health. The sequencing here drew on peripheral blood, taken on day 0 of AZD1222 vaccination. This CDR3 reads CASSLQGNSPLHF. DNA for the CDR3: TGTGCCAGCAGCTTGCAGGGAAATTCACCCCTCCACTTT.